This section outlines one T cell receptor (beta chain) sequence together with its context. With 3 bases removed from V and 6 bases from J, the gap between germline ends came to 14 bases. The CDR3 consists of 14 residues. CDR1 and CDR2 (germline): KGHSH, LQKENI. Clones were read by immunoSEQ multiplex PCR, and TCRdb kept only the in-frame ones, dropping some. The top ten hold over 1% of the sample, which has 290,000 or so clones, 70% to 90% seen once. This sample is drawn from a study of blood T cell repertoires in COVID-19. This chain connects TRBV18 to TRBJ1-2; D might be TRBD1 (5 bases). The material sequenced was peripheral blood. This TCR was sampled from a man aged 65 to 85 with acute or convalescent COVID-19. CDR3 sequence (DNA): TGTGCCAGCTCACCGGGGCTGGACCGGGATGGCTACACCTTC. Residues: CASSPGLDRDGYTF.